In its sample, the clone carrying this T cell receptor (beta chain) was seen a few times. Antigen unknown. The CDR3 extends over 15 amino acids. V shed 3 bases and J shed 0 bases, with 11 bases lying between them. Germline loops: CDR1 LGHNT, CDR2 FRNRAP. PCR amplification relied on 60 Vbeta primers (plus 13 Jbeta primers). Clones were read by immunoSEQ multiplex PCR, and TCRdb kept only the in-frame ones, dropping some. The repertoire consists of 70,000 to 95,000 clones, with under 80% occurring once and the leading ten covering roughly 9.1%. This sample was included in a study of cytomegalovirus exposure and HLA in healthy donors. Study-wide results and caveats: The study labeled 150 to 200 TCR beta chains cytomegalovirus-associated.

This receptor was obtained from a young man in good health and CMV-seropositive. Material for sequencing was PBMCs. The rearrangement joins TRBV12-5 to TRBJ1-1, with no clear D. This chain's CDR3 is CASGFSRGLNTEAFF. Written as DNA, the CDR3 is TGTGCTAGTGGTTTCTCCAGAGGGTTGAACACTGAAGCTTTCTTT. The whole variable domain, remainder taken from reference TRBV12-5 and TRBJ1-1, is DARVTQTPRHKVTEMGQEVTMRCQPILGHNTVFWYRQTMMQGLELLAYFRNRAPLDDSGMPKDRFSAEMPDATLATLKIQPSEPRDSAVYFCASGFSRGLNTEAFFGQGTRLTVV.